The clone carrying this T cell receptor (beta chain) was found many times. The target antigen is unknown. Samples came from axillary lymph nodes draining the breast cancer. Using its own MiXCR run on the multiplex PCR reads, TCRdb lists one record per CDR3 protein. The sample includes some 120,000 distinct CDR3 sequences, about 20% of them seen just once. The CDR3 is 18 residues long. J gave up 5 bases and V 1 base, and 11 bases lay outside the gene matches. In germline, CDR1 is SGHAT, CDR2 FQNNGV. This entry is derived from a study of breast tumors, draining lymph nodes, adjacent tissues. Overall study findings and caveats: Tumor TCR diversity was below lymph nodes but above nontumor tissue. Data only fit, rather than demonstrated, lymph node origin of most tumor T cells.

The rearrangement joins TRBV11-2 to TRBJ2-1, with TRBD2 matching over 10 bases. The clonotype was recovered from a female donor with breast cancer. Some clones in this sample may be carry-over from other donors' samples. The sample comprised axillary lymph node tissue. CDR3 region: CASSLAMGLAGDHNEQFF. The DNA of the CDR3 is TGTGCCAGCAGCTTAGCGATGGGGCTAGCGGGGGACCACAATGAGCAGTTCTTC. The variable domain in full, with the rest retrieved from reference TRBV11-2 and TRBJ2-1, is EAGVAQSPRYKIIEKRQSVAFWCNPISGHATLYWYQQILGQGPKLLIQFQNNGVVDDSQLPKDRFSAERLKGVDSTLKIQPAKLEDSAVYLCASSLAMGLAGDHNEQFFGPGTRLTVL.